One and the same sample provided the 17 T cell receptor beta chains below, sequenced in a study of blood T cells in healthy people across ages. Using a J-beta primer mix together with a sample-barcoded 5' primer, a second PCR was run for roughly 7 to 12 cycles. TCRdb re-called the 5' RACE reads with MiXCR, one entry per CDR3 protein. The sample yields fewer than 800,000 distinct CDR3 sequences, 32% seen once. Sequencing input: blood. These receptors were taken from a woman of 80 years or more in good health.

This rearrangement joins TRBV4-3 to TRBJ2-7; the D gene is possibly TRBD1 (7 bases). V lost 2 bases and J lost 2, with 13 bases in between. The length of the CDR3 is 15 residues. CDR1 LGHNA and CDR2 YSLEER come from the germline V gene. For the CDR3, the DNA is TGCGCCAGCAGCCAAAGGAGGGACAGAGCCTACGAGCAGTACTTC. Amino acid sequence: CASSQRRDRAYEQYF.

The V and J genes are TRBV5-1 and TRBJ2-1; TRBD2 might be the D (6 bases). V was clipped by 5 bases and J by 8 bases, with 14 bases between them. There are 13 residues in the CDR3. Germline V gives CDR1 SGHRS, CDR2 YFSETQ. The DNA of the CDR3 is TGCGCCAGCAGGCGGACTACACTCGATGAGCAGTTCTTC. It encodes CASRRTTLDEQFF.

This clonotype was seen at least ten times. The junction does not match germline at one end; this may be a read error. The genes are TRBV11-2 and TRBJ1-2, with 9 nucleotides matching TRBD1. This CDR3 comprises 15 residues. The germline gives CDR1 SGHAT, CDR2 FQNNGV. The CDR3 is CASSLVGDRADGHTF. As DNA, the CDR3 is TGTGCCAGCAGCTTAGTTGGGGACAGGGCTGATGGCCACACCTTC.

This clonotype was seen repeatedly, ten times or more. This sequence joins TRBV10-3 and TRBJ2-3; 12 bases agree with TRBD2. This CDR3 is 16 amino acids long. V dropped 4 bases and J dropped 8; count of bases not matched to a gene: 10. Germline lookup yields CDR1 ENHRY and CDR2 SYGVKD. The CDR3 region has the DNA TGTGCCATCAGTGGGACTAGCGGGGACCTTTCGGGTACGCAGTATTTT. It specifies CAISGTSGDLSGTQYF.

This clonotype was seen repeatedly, ten times or more. The V call is TRBV7-9, the J call TRBJ2-5; 9 bases map to TRBD2. Per the germline V gene, CDR1 is SEHNR and CDR2 is FQNEAQ (reference sequence). The V and J ends lost 1 base and 2 bases, in that order; junction bases with no gene match: 8. This CDR3 spans 17 amino acids. The CDR3 region is CASSLGSLAGRQETQYF. In DNA, the CDR3 is TGTGCCAGCAGCTTAGGAAGTCTAGCGGGGCGACAAGAGACCCAGTACTTC.

This clonotype was picked up many times. This chain links TRBV2 with TRBJ1-2; a weak D match, TRBD1 (5 bases). With 6 bases removed from V and 4 bases from J, the gap between germline ends came to 15 bases. The germline gives CDR1 SNHLY, CDR2 FYNNEI. This CDR3 is 14 amino acids long. The CDR3 spells CASSETGGGYGYTF. The CDR3 nucleotides are TGTGCCAGCAGCGAAACGGGGGGAGGCTATGGCTACACCTTC. Full variable domain (rest looked up from reference TRBV2 and TRBJ1-2): EPEVTQTPSHQVTQMGQEVILRCVPISNHLYFYWYRQILGQKVEFLVSFYNNEISEKSEIFDDQFSVERPDGSNFTLKIRSTKLEDSAMYFCASSETGGGYGYTFGSGTRLTVV.

The chain links TRBV4-3 to TRBJ2-6; the match to TRBD2 covers 7 bases. Germline-derived CDR1 and CDR2 are LGHNA and YSLEER. J gave up 0 bases and V 0 bases, and 2 bases lay outside the gene matches. CDR3 length: 17 residues. The CDR3 nucleotides read TGCGCCAGCAGCCAAGATCGGGGGGACTCTGGGGCCAACGTCCTGACTTTC. The encoded protein is CASSQDRGDSGANVLTF.

The chain employs TRBV6-4 and TRBJ2-1; 9 bases agree with TRBD2. Unmatched junction bases numbered 8, after V lost 6 bases and J lost 5 bases. Germline CDR1 and CDR2: MRHNA and SNTAGT. The CDR3 is made up of 15 amino acids. The CDR3 here is CASSDLAGSDNEQFF. CDR3 nucleotides: TGTGCCAGCAGCGATCTAGCGGGGTCCGACAATGAGCAGTTCTTC.

This clonotype was observed a handful of times. CDR3 DNA: TGCAGTGCCCGACGACCTAGCGGGGCCGAACAGGAGACCCAGTACTTC. This gives the protein CSARRPSGAEQETQYF. V and J are TRBV20-1 and TRBJ2-5; 9 bases agree with TRBD2. This CDR3 comprises 16 residues. The V gene's germline CDR1 is DFQATT and CDR2 SNEGSKA (reference sequence). Trimming took 6 bases from V and 5 from J; bases not matched to a gene: 16.

This clonotype was detected a few times. The CDR3, as DNA: TGTGCCAGCAGTTACCGGGGGAAGGGAGGACTGGAGACCCAGTACTTC. It translates to CASSYRGKGGLETQYF. The V and J genes are TRBV6-5 and TRBJ2-7; weak D call: TRBD2 (6 bases). The DNA end is a closer match to TRBJ2-5, so the J assignment may be wrong. CDR3 length: 16 amino acids. Per germline, CDR1 MNHEY and CDR2 SVGAGI.

The chain employs TRBV3-1 and TRBJ2-2; the D call may be TRBD1 or TRBD2 (5 bases each). The length of the CDR3 is 15 residues. V shed 4 bases and J shed 4 bases, with 13 bases lying between them. CDR1 and CDR2 (germline): LGHDT, YNNKEL (reference sequence). The CDR3 is CASSRDVWGTGELFF. For the CDR3, the DNA is TGTGCCAGCAGCCGGGACGTTTGGGGCACCGGGGAGCTGTTTTTT.

This clonotype has a count of ten or more. The chain joins TRBV7-7 to TRBJ2-1; 8 bases map to TRBD1. This CDR3 comprises 14 residues. Germline V gives CDR1 SSHAT, CDR2 FNYEAQ (reference sequence). The CDR3 here is CASTADRASNEQFF. The CDR3 nucleotides read TGTGCTAGTACCGCGGACAGGGCTAGCAATGAGCAGTTCTTC.

The chain is built from TRBV6-1 and TRBJ1-5; D unclear. V dropped 7 bases and J dropped 2 bases, with 9 bases sitting between them. The CDR3 is 13 residues long. Germline V lookup: CDR1 MNHNS, CDR2 SASEGT. The CDR3 spells CASIPSGNQPQHF. The CDR3 bases are TGTGCCAGCATCCCCTCCGGCAATCAGCCCCAGCATTTT.

This clonotype was counted many times. This chain uses TRBV4-1 with TRBJ2-7, with TRBD2 identical over 7 bases. The CDR3 contains 15 residues. CDR1 and CDR2 from the germline V gene are MGHRA and YSYEKL. The trim removed 4 bases at V and 2 bases at J, leaving 8 bases unmatched. This chain's CDR3 is CASSLTHGGTYEQYF. CDR3 coding DNA: TGCGCCAGCAGCCTTACTCACGGGGGGACCTACGAGCAGTACTTC.

The chain recombines TRBV20-1 with TRBJ1-1; D perhaps matches TRBD1 (6 bases). Trimming removed 3 bases at V and 2 bases at J, with 16 bases between. The CDR3 extends over 15 amino acids. Germline CDR1 DFQATT, CDR2 SNEGSKA (reference sequence). The CDR3 sequence: CSARAWGAANTEAFF. For the CDR3, the DNA is TGCAGTGCTAGGGCCTGGGGGGCTGCAAACACTGAAGCTTTCTTT.

The chain joins TRBV20-1 to TRBJ1-5, with D tentatively TRBD1 (6 bases). CDR3 length equals 12 residues. V was pared by 5 bases and J by 3 bases, with 8 bases between. CDR1 is DFQATT and CDR2 is SNEGSKA in the germline V gene (reference sequence). CDR3: CSAWDNNQPQHF. DNA of the CDR3: TGCAGTGCTTGGGACAACAATCAGCCCCAGCATTTT.

This clonotype was observed at least ten times. The chain uses TRBV7-9 and TRBJ1-2; no clear D gene. V lost 7 bases to trimming and J lost 2 bases, with 14 bases between them. This CDR3 contains 14 residues. Germline V CDR1 and CDR2: SEHNR, FQNEAQ (reference sequence). CDR3 in amino acids: CASTHQVANYGYTF. The CDR3 DNA follows: TGTGCCAGCACCCATCAGGTGGCCAACTATGGCTACACCTTC.